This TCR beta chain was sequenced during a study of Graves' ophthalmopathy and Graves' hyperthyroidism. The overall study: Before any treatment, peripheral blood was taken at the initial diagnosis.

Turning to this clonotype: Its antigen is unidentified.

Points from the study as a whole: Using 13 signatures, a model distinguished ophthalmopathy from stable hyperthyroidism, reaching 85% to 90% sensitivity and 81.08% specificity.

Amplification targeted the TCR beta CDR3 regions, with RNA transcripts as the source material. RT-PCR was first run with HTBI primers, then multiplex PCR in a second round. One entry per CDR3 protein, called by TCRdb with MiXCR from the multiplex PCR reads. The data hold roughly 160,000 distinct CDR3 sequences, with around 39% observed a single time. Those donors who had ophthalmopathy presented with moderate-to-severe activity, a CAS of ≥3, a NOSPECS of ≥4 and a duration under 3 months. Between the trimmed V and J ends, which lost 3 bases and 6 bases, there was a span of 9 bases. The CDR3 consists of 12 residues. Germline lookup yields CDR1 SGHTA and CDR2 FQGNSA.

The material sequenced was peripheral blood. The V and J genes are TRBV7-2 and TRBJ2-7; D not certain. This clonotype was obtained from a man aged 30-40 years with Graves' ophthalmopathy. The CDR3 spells CASSLSSLEQYF. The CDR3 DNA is TGTGCCAGCAGCTTGTCCTCTCTCGAGCAGTACTTC.